This TCR beta chain derives from a study of technical replicates of blood from four donors. Sequenced by immunoSEQ multiplex PCR; TCRdb stores in-frame clones only, minus some. The table has tens of thousands of clones, around 87% seen once; the top ten hold just over 5%. The CDR3 loop spans 14 amino acids. In germline, CDR1 is SGHRS, CDR2 YFSETQ. V was pared by 4 bases and J by 6 bases, with 5 bases of the junction left unmatched. This clonotype was sampled from a human donor in good health. Some clones in this sample may be carry-over from other donors' samples. The chain has TRBV5-1 and TRBJ2-1; 9 nucleotides agree with TRBD1. What was sequenced was PBMCs. CDR3 protein: CASSPGTGSNEQFF. In DNA, the CDR3 is TGCGCCAGCAGCCCCGGGACAGGGAGCAATGAGCAGTTCTTC.